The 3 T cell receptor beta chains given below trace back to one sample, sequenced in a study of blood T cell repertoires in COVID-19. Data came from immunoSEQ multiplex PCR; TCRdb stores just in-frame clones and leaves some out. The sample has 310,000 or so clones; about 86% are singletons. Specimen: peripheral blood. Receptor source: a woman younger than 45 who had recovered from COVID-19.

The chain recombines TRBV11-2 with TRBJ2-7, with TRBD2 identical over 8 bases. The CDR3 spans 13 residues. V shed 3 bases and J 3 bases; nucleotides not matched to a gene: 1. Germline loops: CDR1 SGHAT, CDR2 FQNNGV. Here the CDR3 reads CASSLGTSYEQYF. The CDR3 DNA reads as TGTGCCAGCAGCTTGGGGACTAGCTACGAGCAGTACTTC.

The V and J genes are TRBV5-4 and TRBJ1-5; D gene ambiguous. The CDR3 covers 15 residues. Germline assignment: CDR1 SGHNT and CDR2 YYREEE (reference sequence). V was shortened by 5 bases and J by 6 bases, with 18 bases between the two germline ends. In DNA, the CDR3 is TGTGCCAGCAGTTCGCTCAAAAACCACTTTCAGCCCCAGCATTTT. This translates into CASSSLKNHFQPQHF.

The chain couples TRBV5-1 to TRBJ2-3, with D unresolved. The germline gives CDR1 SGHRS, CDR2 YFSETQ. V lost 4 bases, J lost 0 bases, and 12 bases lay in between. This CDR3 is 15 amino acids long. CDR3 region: CASSAATYSTDTQYF. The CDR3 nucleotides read TGCGCCAGCAGCGCGGCGACCTATAGCACAGATACGCAGTATTTT.